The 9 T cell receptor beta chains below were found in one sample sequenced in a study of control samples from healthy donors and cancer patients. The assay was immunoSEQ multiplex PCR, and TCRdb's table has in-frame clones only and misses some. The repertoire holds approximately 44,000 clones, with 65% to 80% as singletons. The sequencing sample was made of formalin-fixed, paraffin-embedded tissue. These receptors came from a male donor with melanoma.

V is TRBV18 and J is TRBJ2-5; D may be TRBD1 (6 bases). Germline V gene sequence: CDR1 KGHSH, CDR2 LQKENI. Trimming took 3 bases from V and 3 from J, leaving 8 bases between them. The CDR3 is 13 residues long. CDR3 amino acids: CASSPGQKETQYF. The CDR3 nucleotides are TGTGCCAGCTCACCGGGACAAAAAGAGACCCAGTACTTC.

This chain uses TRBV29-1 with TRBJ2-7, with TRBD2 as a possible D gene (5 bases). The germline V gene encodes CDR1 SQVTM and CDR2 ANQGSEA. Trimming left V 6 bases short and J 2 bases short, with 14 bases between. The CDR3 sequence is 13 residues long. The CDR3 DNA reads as TGCAGCGTCTTAATAGCGACTACCTACGAGCAGTACTTC. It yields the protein CSVLIATTYEQYF.

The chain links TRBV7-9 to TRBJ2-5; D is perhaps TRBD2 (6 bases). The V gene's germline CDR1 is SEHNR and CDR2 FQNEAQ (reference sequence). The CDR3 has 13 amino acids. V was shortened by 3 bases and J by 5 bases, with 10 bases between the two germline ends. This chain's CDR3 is CASSFPGVETQYF. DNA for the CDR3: TGTGCCAGCAGCTTCCCGGGAGTCGAGACCCAGTACTTC.

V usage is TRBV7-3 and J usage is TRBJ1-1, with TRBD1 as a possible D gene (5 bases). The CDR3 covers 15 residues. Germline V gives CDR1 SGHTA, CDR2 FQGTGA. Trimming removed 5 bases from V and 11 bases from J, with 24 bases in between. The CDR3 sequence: CASSRNPRTSEKAFF. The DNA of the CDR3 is TGTGCCAGCAGCCGAAATCCCCGGACAAGCGAAAAGGCTTTCTTT.

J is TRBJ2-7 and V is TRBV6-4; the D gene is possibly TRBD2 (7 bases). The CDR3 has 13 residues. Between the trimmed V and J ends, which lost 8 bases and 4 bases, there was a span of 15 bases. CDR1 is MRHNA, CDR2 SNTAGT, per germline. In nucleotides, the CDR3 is TGTGCCAGCGGAGGCGGGGGCAGGTACGAGCAGTACTTC. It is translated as CASGGGGRYEQYF.

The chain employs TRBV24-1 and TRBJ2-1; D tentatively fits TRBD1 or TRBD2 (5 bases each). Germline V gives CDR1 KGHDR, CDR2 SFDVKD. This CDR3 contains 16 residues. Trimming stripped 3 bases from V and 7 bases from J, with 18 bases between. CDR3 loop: CATSDTGPRPRNEQFF. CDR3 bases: TGTGCCACCAGTGATACGGGACCCCGTCCAAGGAATGAGCAGTTCTTC.

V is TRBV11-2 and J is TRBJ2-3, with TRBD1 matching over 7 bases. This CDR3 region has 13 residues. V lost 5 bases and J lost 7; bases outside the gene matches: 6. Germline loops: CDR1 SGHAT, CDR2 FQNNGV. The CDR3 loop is CASSLLRGHTQYF. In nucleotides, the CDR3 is TGTGCCAGCAGCCTATTAAGGGGGCATACGCAGTATTTT.

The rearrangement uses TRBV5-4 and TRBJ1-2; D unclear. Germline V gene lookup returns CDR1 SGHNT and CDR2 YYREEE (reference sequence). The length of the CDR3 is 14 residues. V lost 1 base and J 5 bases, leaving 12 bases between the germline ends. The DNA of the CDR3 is TGTGCCAGCAGCTTGCGTGGCAGGTATTATGGCTACACCTTC. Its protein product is CASSLRGRYYGYTF.

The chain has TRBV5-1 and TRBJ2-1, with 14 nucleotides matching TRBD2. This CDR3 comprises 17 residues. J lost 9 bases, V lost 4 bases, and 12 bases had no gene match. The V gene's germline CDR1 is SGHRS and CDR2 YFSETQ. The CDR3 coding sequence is TGCGCCAGCAGCACGGGACTAGCGGGAGTTGATCTCCGTGAGCAGTTCTTC. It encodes CASSTGLAGVDLREQFF.